This T cell receptor beta chain was recovered during a study of type 1 and type 2 diabetes patients. At the level of the study: CD4+ or CD8+ T cells were positively selected from PBMCs with microbeads. The whole study generated 18,976,912 paired-end reads.

PCR was run on genomic DNA. Amplification of the beta chain CDR3 used 30 forward and 13 reverse multiplex primers. TCRdb called the multiplex PCR reads again in MiXCR, with one record for every CDR3 protein. The sample comprises 280,000 or so distinct CDR3 sequences, roughly 50% of which are singletons, and about 13% rests with the top ten. CDR1 is SGHTA, CDR2 FQGNSA, per germline. The CDR3 has 17 residues. The ends were cut back, 1 base at V and 4 bases at J, with 17 bases in the middle. This sequence originates from a man in his late teens or twenties with type 2 diabetes. Material for sequencing was peripheral blood mononuclear cells (PBMCs). J is TRBJ1-5 and V is TRBV7-2; no clear D. The CDR3 bases are TGTGCCAGCAGCTTAGAGGCGACGGGGAGAAGAAATCAGCCCCAGCATTTT. Protein product: CASSLEATGRRNQPQHF.